What follows describes a single TCR beta chain. The length of the CDR3 is 13 residues. Between the trimmed V and J ends, which lost 4 bases and 2 bases, there was a span of 3 bases. CDR1 and CDR2 (germline): SGHAT, FQDESV (reference sequence). Clones were read by immunoSEQ multiplex PCR, and TCRdb kept only the in-frame ones, dropping some. The sample consists of about 84,000 clones, around 80% of them appearing once. These data come from a study of ipilimumab plus nivolumab after autologous stem cell transplantation. Study-wide context: Patients received a median of about 5 ipilimumab and 8 or 9 nivolumab doses.

Checkpoint therapy with ipilimumab 1 mg/kg began 14 to 28 days after transplant. Through week 26, nivolumab 3 mg/kg IV was given weeks 1, 4, 7, 10, then biweekly. Here the sequenced sample was PBMCs, taken in a trial of ipilimumab plus nivolumab as post-transplant consolidation. The TCR was taken from a male donor with diffuse large B-cell lymphoma. The genes are TRBV11-1 and TRBJ2-6; unclear D gene. The CDR3 here is CASSWTGANVLTF. The CDR3 coding sequence is TGTGCCAGCAGCTGGACTGGGGCCAACGTCCTGACTTTC.